A single T cell receptor beta chain is shown here with its context. This may be a read error: a much more frequent sequence differs by one nucleotide. TCRdb redid the calling of the 5' RACE reads with MiXCR, one entry per CDR3 protein. This table has 66,000 or so distinct CDR3 sequences, more than 10% appearing once. The CDR3 length is 13 residues. Trimming stripped 4 bases from V and 6 bases from J, with 12 bases between. Germline CDR1 and CDR2: SGHTA and FQGNSA. The record originates from a study of early T cells in non-severe SARS-CoV-2 infection. The TCR sequence derives from an adult who was a healthcare worker with PCR-confirmed SARS-CoV-2 infection or an uninfected control (not recorded which). The chain combines TRBV7-2 with TRBJ1-2; D may be TRBD1 (6 bases). Sequenced material: whole blood. CDR3 nucleotides: TGTGCCAGCAGCTCCAGGGGTTTCGATGGCTACACCTTC. This gives the protein CASSSRGFDGYTF.